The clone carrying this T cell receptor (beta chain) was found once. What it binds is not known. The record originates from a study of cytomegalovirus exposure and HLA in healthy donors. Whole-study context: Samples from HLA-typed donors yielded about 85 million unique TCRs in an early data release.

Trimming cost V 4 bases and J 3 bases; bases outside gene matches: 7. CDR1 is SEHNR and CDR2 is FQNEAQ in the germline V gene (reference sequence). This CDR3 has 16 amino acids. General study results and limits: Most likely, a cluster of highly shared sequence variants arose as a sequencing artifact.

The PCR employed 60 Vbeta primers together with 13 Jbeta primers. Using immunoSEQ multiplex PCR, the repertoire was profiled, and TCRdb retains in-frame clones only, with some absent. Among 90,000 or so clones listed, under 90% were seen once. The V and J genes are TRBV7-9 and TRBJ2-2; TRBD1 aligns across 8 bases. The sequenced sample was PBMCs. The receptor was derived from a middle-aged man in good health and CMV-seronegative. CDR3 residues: CASSSPQGADTGELFF. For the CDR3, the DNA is TGTGCCAGCAGCTCCCCCCAGGGGGCGGACACCGGGGAGCTGTTTTTT. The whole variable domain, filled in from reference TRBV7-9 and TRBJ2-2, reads DTGVSQNPRHKITKRGQNVTFRCDPISEHNRLYWYRQTLGQGPEFLTYFQNEAQLEKSRLLSDRFSAERPKGSFSTLEIQRTEQGDSAMYLCASSSPQGADTGELFFGEGSRLTVL.